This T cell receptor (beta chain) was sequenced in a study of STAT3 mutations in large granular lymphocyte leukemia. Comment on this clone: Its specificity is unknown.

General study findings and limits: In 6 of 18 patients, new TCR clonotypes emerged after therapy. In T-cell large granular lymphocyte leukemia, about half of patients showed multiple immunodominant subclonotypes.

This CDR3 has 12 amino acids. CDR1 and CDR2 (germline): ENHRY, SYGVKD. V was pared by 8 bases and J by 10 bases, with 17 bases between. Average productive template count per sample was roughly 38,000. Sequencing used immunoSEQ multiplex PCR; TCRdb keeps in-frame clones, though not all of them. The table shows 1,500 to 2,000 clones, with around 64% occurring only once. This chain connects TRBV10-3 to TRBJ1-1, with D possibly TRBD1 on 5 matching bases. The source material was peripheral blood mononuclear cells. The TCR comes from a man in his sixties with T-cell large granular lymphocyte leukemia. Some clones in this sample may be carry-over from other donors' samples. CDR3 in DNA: TGTGCCATCGCAGCAGGGACGTCTAGAGCTTTCTTT. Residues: CAIAAGTSRAFF.